These 2 T cell receptor beta chains were sequenced from one sample in a study of CD8 T cells in Susac syndrome. Random hexamers were used to reverse transcribe about 0.5 to 1 ug of RNA. TCRdb reprocessed the immunoSEQ multiplex PCR reads with MiXCR, giving one entry per CDR3 protein. The sample holds around 200,000 distinct CDR3 sequences, just under 95% seen once. Sequenced sample: CD4+ T cells from PBMCs. The source of these receptors is a human donor with multiple sclerosis.

V gene TRBV20-1 combines with J gene TRBJ2-4; no clear D. The V end lost 1 base, the J end lost 3 bases, and 13 bases lay between the germline ends. Germline loops: CDR1 DFQATT, CDR2 SNEGSKA (reference sequence). The CDR3 covers 15 residues. The CDR3 loop is CSARGRVIDKNIQYF. In DNA, the CDR3 is TGCAGTGCTAGAGGACGGGTGATTGACAAAAACATTCAGTACTTC.

The chain joins TRBV30 to TRBJ2-1; D uncertain. Germline CDR1 is GTSNPN and CDR2 is SVGIG (reference sequence). CDR3 length equals 12 residues. The ends were cut back, 0 bases at V and 9 bases at J, with 9 bases in the middle. CDR3 region: CAWSVLDGEQFF. As DNA, the CDR3 is TGTGCCTGGAGTGTACTCGACGGTGAGCAGTTCTTC. Variable domain in full (rest from reference TRBV30 and TRBJ2-1): SQTIHQWPATLVQPVGSPLSLECTVEGTSNPNLYWYRQAAGRGLQLLFYSVGIGQISSEVPQNLSASRPQDRQFILSSKKLLLSDSGFYLCAWSVLDGEQFFGPGTRLTVL.